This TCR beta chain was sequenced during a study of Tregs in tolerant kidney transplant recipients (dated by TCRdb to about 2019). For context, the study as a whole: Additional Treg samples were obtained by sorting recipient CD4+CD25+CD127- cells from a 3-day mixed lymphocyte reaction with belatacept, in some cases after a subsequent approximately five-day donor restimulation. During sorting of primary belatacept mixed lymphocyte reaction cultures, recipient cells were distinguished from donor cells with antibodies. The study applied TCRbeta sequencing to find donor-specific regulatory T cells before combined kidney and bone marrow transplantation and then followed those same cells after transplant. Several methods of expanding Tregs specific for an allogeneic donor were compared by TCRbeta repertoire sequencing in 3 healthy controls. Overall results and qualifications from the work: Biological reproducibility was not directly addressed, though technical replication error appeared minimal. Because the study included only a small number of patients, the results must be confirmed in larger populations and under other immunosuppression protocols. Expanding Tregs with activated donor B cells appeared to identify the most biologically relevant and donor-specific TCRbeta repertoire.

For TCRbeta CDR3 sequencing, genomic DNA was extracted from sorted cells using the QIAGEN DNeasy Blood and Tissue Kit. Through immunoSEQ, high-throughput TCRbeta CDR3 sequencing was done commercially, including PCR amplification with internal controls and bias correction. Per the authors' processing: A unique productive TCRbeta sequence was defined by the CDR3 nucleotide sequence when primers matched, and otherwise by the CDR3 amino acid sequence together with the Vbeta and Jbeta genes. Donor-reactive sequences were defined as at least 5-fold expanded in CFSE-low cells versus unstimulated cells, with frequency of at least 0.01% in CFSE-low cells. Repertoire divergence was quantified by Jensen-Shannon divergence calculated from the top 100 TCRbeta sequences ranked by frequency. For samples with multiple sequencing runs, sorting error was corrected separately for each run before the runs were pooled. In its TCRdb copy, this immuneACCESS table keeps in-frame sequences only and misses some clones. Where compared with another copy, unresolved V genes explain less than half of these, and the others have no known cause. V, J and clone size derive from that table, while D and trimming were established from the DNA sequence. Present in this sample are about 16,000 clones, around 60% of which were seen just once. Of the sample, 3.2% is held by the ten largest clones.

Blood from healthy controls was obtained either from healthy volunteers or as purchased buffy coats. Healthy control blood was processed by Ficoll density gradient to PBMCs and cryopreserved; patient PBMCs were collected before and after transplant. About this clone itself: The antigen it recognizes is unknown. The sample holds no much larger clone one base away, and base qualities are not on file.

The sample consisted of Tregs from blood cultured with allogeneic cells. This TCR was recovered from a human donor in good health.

DNA sequence: TGTGCCAGCAGCTGGACAGGGGGCACTGAAGCTTTCTTT. Translated, this gives CASSWTGGTEAFF. In this chain, TRBV11-2 is recombined with TRBJ1-1; 10 bases in the junction line up with TRBD1. Germline trimming: 4 bases from V, 4 bases from J; junction bases outside gene matches: 0. There are 13 amino acids in the CDR3, from cysteine to phenylalanine inclusive. Only the CDR3 part of the read is kept: 39 bases, read in frame from the first base. The germline V gene supplies CDR1 SGHAT and CDR2 FQNNGV.